The 11 T cell receptor beta chains reported below all come from one sample, sequenced in a study of blood T cells in healthy people across ages. For the second PCR, which ran for about 6 to 12 cycles, a sample-barcoded 5' primer and a J-beta primer mix were used. TCRdb re-called the 5' RACE reads through MiXCR, storing one row per CDR3 protein. Counted here are about 640,000 distinct CDR3 sequences, 58% occurring once; the ten biggest clones make up around 37%. The sequencing input was blood. The receptors were sampled from a man between 60 and 70 years old in good health.

There are a few counts of this clonotype. V gene TRBV6-2 or TRBV6-3 combines with J gene TRBJ2-2; D remains ambiguous. The ends were cut back, 6 bases at V and 4 bases at J, with 6 bases in the middle. This CDR3 has 12 amino acids. Germline assignment: CDR1 MNHEY and CDR2 SVGEGT. CDR3 nucleotides: TGTGCCAGCAGCGGTGTCACCGGGGAGCTGTTTTTT. This gives the protein CASSGVTGELFF.

This chain connects TRBV2 to TRBJ2-5, with TRBD2 as a possible D gene (7 bases). V lost 8 bases and J 4 bases, leaving 17 bases between the germline ends. Germline V gene lookup returns CDR1 SNHLY and CDR2 FYNNEI. The CDR3 covers 14 residues. The CDR3 coding sequence is TGTGCCAGCGGAGGGGGGCCTAGCGGAGAGACCCAGTACTTC. This codes for CASGGGPSGETQYF.

The chain couples TRBV18 to TRBJ1-1; possibly TRBD1 for D (5 bases). The V and J ends lost 4 bases and 10 bases respectively, with 16 bases between them. CDR1 KGHSH and CDR2 LQKENI come from the germline V gene. The CDR3 sequence is 13 residues long. CDR3 protein: CASSQNGGVGAFF. DNA of the CDR3: TGTGCCAGCTCACAGAACGGAGGGGTAGGAGCTTTCTTT.

The rearrangement uses TRBV6-2 or TRBV6-3 and TRBJ2-5; 8 nucleotides agree with TRBD1. This CDR3 contains 16 residues. The trim removed 5 bases at V and 3 bases at J, leaving 11 bases unmatched. Germline V gene lookup returns CDR1 MNHEY and CDR2 SVGEGT. The CDR3 protein is CASSNGTGGTKETQYF. CDR3 in DNA: TGTGCCAGCAGTAACGGGACAGGAGGTACCAAAGAGACCCAGTACTTC.

The chain joins TRBV14 to TRBJ2-6; D not certain. The V gene lost 4 bases and the J gene lost 0 bases, with 7 bases spanning the gap. The CDR3 covers 15 residues. CDR1 and CDR2 (germline): SGHDN, FVKESK. The CDR3 DNA follows: TGTGCCAGCAGCCCCTTAAACTCTGGGGCCAACGTCCTGACTTTC. Encoded protein: CASSPLNSGANVLTF. Full variable domain (remainder filled in from reference TRBV14 and TRBJ2-6): EAGVTQFPSHSVIEKGQTVTLRCDPISGHDNLYWYRRVMGKEIKFLLHFVKESKQDESGMPNNRFLAERTGGTYSTLKVQPAELEDSGVYFCASSPLNSGANVLTFGAGSRLTVL.

The genes are TRBV29-1 and TRBJ2-5; D gene ambiguous. The V and J ends lost 8 bases and 11 bases respectively, with 21 bases between them. The CDR3 runs 12 residues. CDR1 and CDR2 (germline): SQVTM, ANQGSEA. The CDR3 DNA is TGCAGCCAAGGGAAAAAAAACAATGAGCAGTACTTC. It codes for CSQGKKNNEQYF.

This clonotype appeared a few times. The V gene is TRBV4-1, the J gene TRBJ2-1; D gene ambiguous. This CDR3 spans 13 amino acids. Germline lookup yields CDR1 MGHRA and CDR2 YSYEKL. V shed 4 bases and J shed 5 bases, with 9 bases lying between them. In DNA, the CDR3 is TGCGCCAGCAGCCCCCTGGATAACAATGAGCAGTTCTTC. It encodes CASSPLDNNEQFF.

The CDR3 here is CASSTPTGSGANVLTF. The CDR3 DNA reads as TGTGCCAGCAGTACACCGACAGGGTCCGGGGCCAACGTCCTGACTTTC. The V gene is TRBV27, the J gene TRBJ2-6, with 7 bases fitting TRBD1. Germline CDR1 reads MNHEY; CDR2 reads SMNVEV (reference sequence). There are 16 residues in the CDR3. V shed 5 bases, J shed 4 bases, and the junction held 8 bases outside the gene matches.

A word on this clonotype: One end of the junction is discordant with germline, which a read error may explain. The chain uses TRBV27 and TRBJ2-7; D unclear. Per the germline V gene, CDR1 is MNHEY and CDR2 is SMNVEV (reference sequence). The CDR3 has 14 amino acids. The chain's CDR3 is CASRFGQVNNEQYF. The CDR3 region has the DNA TGTGCCAGCCGTTTTGGGCAGGTGAACAATGAGCAGTACTTC.

The table lists this clonotype with a few counts. The CDR3 coding sequence is TGTGCCAGCAGCGGACACCTACAAGAGACCCAGTACTTC. Translation gives CASSGHLQETQYF. The rearrangement links TRBV6-1 to TRBJ2-5; D might be TRBD1 (5 bases). Trimming took off 6 bases at V and 2 bases at J, with 10 bases between the two ends. Germline CDR1 is MNHNS and CDR2 is SASEGT. The CDR3 spans 13 residues.

As regards this clonotype: Mismatch with germline at one junction end may stem from a read error. This rearrangement joins TRBV15 to TRBJ2-7; TRBD1 matches 9 bases. CDR1 is LNHNV and CDR2 is YYDKDF in the germline V gene (reference sequence). The CDR3 has 15 amino acids. The CDR3 sequence is CATSPDRGDAYKQYF. The CDR3 DNA follows: TGTGCCACCAGCCCCGACAGGGGGGACGCCTACAAGCAGTACTTC.